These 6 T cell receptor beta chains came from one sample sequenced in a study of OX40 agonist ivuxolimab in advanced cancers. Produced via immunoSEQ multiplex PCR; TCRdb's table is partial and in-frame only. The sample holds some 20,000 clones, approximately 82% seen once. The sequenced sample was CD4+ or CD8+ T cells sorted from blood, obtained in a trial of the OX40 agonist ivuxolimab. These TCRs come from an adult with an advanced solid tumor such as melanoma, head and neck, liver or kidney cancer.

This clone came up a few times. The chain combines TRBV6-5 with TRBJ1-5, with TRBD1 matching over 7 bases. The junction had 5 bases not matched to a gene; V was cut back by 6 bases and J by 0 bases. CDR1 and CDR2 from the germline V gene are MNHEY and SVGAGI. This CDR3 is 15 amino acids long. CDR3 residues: CASSMGQYSNQPQHF. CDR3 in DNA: TGTGCCAGCAGCATGGGACAGTATAGCAATCAGCCCCAGCATTTT.

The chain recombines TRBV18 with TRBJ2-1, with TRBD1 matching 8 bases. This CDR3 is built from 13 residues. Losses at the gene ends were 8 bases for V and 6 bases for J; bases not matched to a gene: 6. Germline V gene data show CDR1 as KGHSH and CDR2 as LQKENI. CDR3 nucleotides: TGTGCCAGCATGGACAGGGAGTCCAATGAGCAGTTCTTC. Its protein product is CASMDRESNEQFF.

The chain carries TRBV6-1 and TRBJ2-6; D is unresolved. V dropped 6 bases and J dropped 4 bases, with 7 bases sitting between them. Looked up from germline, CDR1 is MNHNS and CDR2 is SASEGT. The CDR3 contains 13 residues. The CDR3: CASRDGGANVLTF. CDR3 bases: TGTGCCAGCAGGGATGGGGGGGCCAACGTCCTGACTTTC.

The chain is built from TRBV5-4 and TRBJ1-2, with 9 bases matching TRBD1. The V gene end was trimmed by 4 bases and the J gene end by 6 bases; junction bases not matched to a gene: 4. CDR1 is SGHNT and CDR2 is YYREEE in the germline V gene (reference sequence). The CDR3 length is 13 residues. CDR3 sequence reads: CASSTDRGDGYTF. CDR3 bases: TGTGCCAGCAGCACGGACAGGGGAGATGGCTACACCTTC. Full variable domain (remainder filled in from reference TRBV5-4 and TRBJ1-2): ETGVTQSPTHLIKTRGQQVTLRCSSQSGHNTVSWYQQALGQGPQFIFQYYREEENGRGNFPPRFSGLQFPNYSSELNVNALELDDSALYLCASSTDRGDGYTFGSGTRLTVV.

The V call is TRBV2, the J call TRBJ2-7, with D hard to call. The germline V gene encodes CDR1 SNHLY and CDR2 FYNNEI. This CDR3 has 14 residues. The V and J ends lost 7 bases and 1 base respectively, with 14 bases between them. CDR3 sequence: CASTDPNYSYEQYF. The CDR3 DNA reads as TGTGCCAGCACTGACCCAAACTATTCCTACGAGCAGTACTTC.

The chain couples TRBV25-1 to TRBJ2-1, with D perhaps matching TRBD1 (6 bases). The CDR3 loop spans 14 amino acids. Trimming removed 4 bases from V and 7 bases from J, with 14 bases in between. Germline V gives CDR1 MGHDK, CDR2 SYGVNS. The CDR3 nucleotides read TGTGCCAGCAGTGCACAGGGTTTTCTTAATGAGCAGTTCTTC. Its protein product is CASSAQGFLNEQFF.